A single sample is the source of the 19 T cell receptor beta chains below, sequenced in a study of blood T cell repertoires in COVID-19. Assay used: immunoSEQ multiplex PCR; TCRdb lists only in-frame clones, some missing. Altogether about 24,000 clones are present, about 89% being singletons, with the ten largest covering 9.7%. The sequencing sample was made of peripheral blood. The receptors come from an older man with acute or convalescent COVID-19.

This clone appeared a few times. V usage is TRBV19 and J usage is TRBJ2-7; D is uncertain. V was cut by 3 bases and J by 0 bases, with 9 bases left in between. CDR3 length: 14 amino acids. Germline values: CDR1 LNHDA, CDR2 SQIVND (reference sequence). CDR3 nucleotides: TGTGCCAGTAGTATCATGCGGAGCTCCTACGAGCAGTACTTC. The encoded protein is CASSIMRSSYEQYF.

The V call is TRBV5-5, the J call TRBJ1-5; TRBD1 matches 7 bases. This CDR3 contains 15 residues. Germline CDR1 SGHKS, CDR2 YYEKEE (reference sequence). Trimming cost V 1 base and J 4 bases; bases outside gene matches: 5. CDR3 sequence reads: CASSLRGQPNQPQHF. CDR3 in DNA: TGTGCCAGCAGCTTGAGGGGACAGCCTAATCAGCCCCAGCATTTT.

The chain combines TRBV5-1 with TRBJ1-6, with TRBD1 matching 8 bases. J lost 6 bases, V lost 4 bases, and 6 bases had no gene match. This CDR3 has 15 amino acids. Germline V lookup: CDR1 SGHRS, CDR2 YFSETQ. DNA of the CDR3: TGCGCCAGCAGCCGTTCGGGACAGGCTAATTCACCCCTCCACTTT. It codes for CASSRSGQANSPLHF.

J is TRBJ1-4 and V is TRBV6-5; D remains ambiguous. CDR3 size: 15 residues. Germline V lookup: CDR1 MNHEY, CDR2 SVGAGI. Trimming shortened V by 6 bases and J by 5 bases, and 16 bases separated the two germline ends. CDR3 sequence (DNA): TGTGCCAGCAGCCAAACCGGGTCCAGAAATGAAAAACTGTTTTTT. Protein sequence: CASSQTGSRNEKLFF.

The chain recombines TRBV14 with TRBJ1-2; 7 nucleotides align to TRBD1. There are 13 residues in the CDR3. The trim removed 3 bases at V and 8 bases at J, leaving 6 bases unmatched. Per the germline V gene, CDR1 is SGHDN and CDR2 is FVKESK. The CDR3 reads CASSQWTGFGYTF. CDR3 bases: TGTGCCAGCAGCCAGTGGACAGGATTCGGCTACACCTTC.

This clone was seen a handful of times. The chain combines TRBV29-1 with TRBJ2-6; TRBD1 matches at 7 bases. Per the germline V gene, CDR1 is SQVTM and CDR2 is ANQGSEA. This CDR3 has 16 residues. Trimming removed 1 base from V and 4 bases from J; junction bases left unmatched: 7. The CDR3 nucleotides read TGCAGCGTTGAAGTTGACGGGACAGCCGGGGCCAACGTCCTGACTTTC. Amino acids: CSVEVDGTAGANVLTF.

J is TRBJ1-4 and V is TRBV5-1; D is possibly TRBD1 (6 bases). CDR3 length equals 15 residues. Germline-derived CDR1 and CDR2 are SGHRS and YFSETQ. V lost 0 bases, J lost 5 bases, and 11 bases lay in between. The CDR3 is CASSLGDILNEKLFF. DNA for the CDR3: TGCGCCAGCAGCTTGGGGGACATCCTCAATGAAAAACTGTTTTTT.

The chain is built from TRBV5-3 and TRBJ2-3, with 10 bases matching TRBD1. TRBV5-3 is marked as an open reading frame, function uncertain. The CDR3 is 17 amino acids. Trimming at V came to 3 bases and at J to 5 bases, leaving 12 bases not matched to a gene. CDR3 region: CARSCLDRGRHRDTQYF. For the CDR3, the DNA is TGTGCCAGAAGCTGTCTTGACAGGGGGCGGCATAGAGATACGCAGTATTTT.

V usage is TRBV3-1 (or the pseudogene TRBV3-2) and J usage is TRBJ2-7; D not resolved. Germline V gene lookup returns CDR1 LGHDT and CDR2 YNNKEL (reference sequence). The length of the CDR3 is 11 residues. V gave up 4 bases and J gave up 6 bases, with 7 bases separating them. In DNA form, the CDR3 reads TGTGCCAGCAGCCTGAGAGGCGAGCAGTACTTC. The encoded protein is CASSLRGEQYF.

This sequence joins TRBV19 and TRBJ1-4; TRBD1 matches at 7 bases. The germline CDR1 and CDR2 sequences are LNHDA and SQIVND (reference sequence). CDR3 size: 15 residues. The V gene end was trimmed by 6 bases and the J gene end by 3 bases; junction bases not matched to a gene: 7. The CDR3 loop reads CASRVQGGANEKLFF. DNA of the CDR3: TGTGCCAGTAGGGTGCAGGGGGGAGCTAATGAAAAACTGTTTTTT.

In nucleotides, the CDR3 is TGTGCCAGCTCGCCCAACGGGCAGGGGATACCTTTCTTT. The encoded protein is CASSPNGQGIPFF. The rearrangement uses TRBV18 and TRBJ1-1, with D possibly TRBD1 on 6 matching bases. Looked up from germline, CDR1 is KGHSH and CDR2 is LQKENI. This CDR3 has 13 residues. Trimming cost V 6 bases and J 12 bases, with 20 bases left between them.

This rearrangement joins TRBV5-1 to TRBJ1-3, with D possibly being TRBD1 (5 bases). The V end was cut by 5 bases, the J end by 0 bases, with 9 bases between. CDR3 length: 14 amino acids. Germline values: CDR1 SGHRS, CDR2 YFSETQ. The CDR3 here is CASSQGFSGNTIYF. The CDR3 DNA is TGCGCCAGCAGTCAGGGCTTCTCTGGAAACACCATATATTTT. Variable domain in full (rest from reference TRBV5-1 and TRBJ1-3): KAGVTQTPRYLIKTRGQQVTLSCSPISGHRSVSWYQQTPGQGLQFLFEYFSETQRNKGNFPGRFSGRQFSNSRSEMNVSTLELGDSALYLCASSQGFSGNTIYFGEGSWLTVV.

This clone occurred once. The chain combines TRBV5-4 with TRBJ1-2; possible D gene TRBD1, 5 bases. Germline V lookup: CDR1 SGHNT, CDR2 YYREEE (reference sequence). CDR3 length: 14 amino acids. V was cut by 2 bases and J by 3 bases, with 11 bases left in between. The DNA for the CDR3 is TGTGCCAGCAGCTTCTACGGCAGGGACTATGGCTACACCTTC. Protein product: CASSFYGRDYGYTF.

This rearrangement joins TRBV6-1 to TRBJ1-5; D gene ambiguous. Germline CDR1 MNHNS, CDR2 SASEGT. Deletions cut 2 bases from V and 0 bases from J, with 8 bases between. The CDR3 consists of 15 residues. The CDR3 here is CASSERRYSNQPQHF. CDR3 nucleotides: TGTGCCAGCAGTGAACGCCGCTATAGCAATCAGCCCCAGCATTTT.

V gene TRBV5-1 combines with J gene TRBJ2-1; 7 positions match TRBD2. Trimming cost V 6 bases and J 7 bases; bases outside gene matches: 13. The V gene's germline CDR1 is SGHRS and CDR2 YFSETQ. This CDR3 region has 15 residues. The CDR3 protein is CASTPIRTSTNEQFF. The CDR3 bases are TGCGCCAGCACCCCTATCAGGACTAGTACTAATGAGCAGTTCTTC.

The chain employs TRBV2 and TRBJ2-6; D perhaps matches TRBD2 (6 bases). Trimming removed 8 bases from V and 0 bases from J, with 14 bases in between. Germline V gives CDR1 SNHLY, CDR2 FYNNEI. The CDR3 runs to 16 residues. The CDR3 sequence: CASSPGRGSGANVLTF. The DNA for the CDR3 is TGTGCCAGCTCCCCCGGGCGGGGCTCTGGGGCCAACGTCCTGACTTTC. Full variable domain (remainder filled in from reference TRBV2 and TRBJ2-6): EPEVTQTPSHQVTQMGQEVILRCVPISNHLYFYWYRQILGQKVEFLVSFYNNEISEKSEIFDDQFSVERPDGSNFTLKIRSTKLEDSAMYFCASSPGRGSGANVLTFGAGSRLTVL.

This clone was observed once. The CDR3 is CASSPTGIAGNEQYF. CDR3 bases: TGTGCCAGCAGCCCGACCGGGATAGCGGGAAACGAGCAGTACTTC. V and J are TRBV11-2 and TRBJ2-7; 8 positions match TRBD2. V was pared by 5 bases and J by 5 bases, with 11 bases of the junction left unmatched. Per germline, CDR1 SGHAT and CDR2 FQNNGV. This CDR3 has 15 amino acids. Full variable domain (rest looked up from reference TRBV11-2 and TRBJ2-7): EAGVAQSPRYKIIEKRQSVAFWCNPISGHATLYWYQQILGQGPKLLIQFQNNGVVDDSQLPKDRFSAERLKGVDSTLKIQPAKLEDSAVYLCASSPTGIAGNEQYFGPGTRLTVT.

The V call is TRBV3-1 (or the pseudogene TRBV3-2), the J call TRBJ2-7; 10 nucleotides agree with TRBD2. The CDR3 has 15 residues. Germline trimming cut 4 bases from V and 3 bases from J; bases unmatched to any gene: 6. The germline V gene encodes CDR1 LGHDT and CDR2 YNNKEL (reference sequence). This chain's CDR3 is CASSRSGRADYEQYF. The DNA of the CDR3 is TGTGCCAGCAGCCGCAGCGGGAGGGCCGACTACGAGCAGTACTTC.

V gene TRBV14 combines with J gene TRBJ2-7, with a possible D match to TRBD2 (5 bases). CDR1 and CDR2 (germline): SGHDN, FVKESK. This CDR3 has 15 amino acids. Trimming removed 1 base from V and 2 bases from J, with 12 bases in between. CDR3 protein: CASSQVRAGTYEQYF. The CDR3 coding sequence is TGTGCCAGCAGCCAAGTGAGGGCCGGCACCTACGAGCAGTACTTC.